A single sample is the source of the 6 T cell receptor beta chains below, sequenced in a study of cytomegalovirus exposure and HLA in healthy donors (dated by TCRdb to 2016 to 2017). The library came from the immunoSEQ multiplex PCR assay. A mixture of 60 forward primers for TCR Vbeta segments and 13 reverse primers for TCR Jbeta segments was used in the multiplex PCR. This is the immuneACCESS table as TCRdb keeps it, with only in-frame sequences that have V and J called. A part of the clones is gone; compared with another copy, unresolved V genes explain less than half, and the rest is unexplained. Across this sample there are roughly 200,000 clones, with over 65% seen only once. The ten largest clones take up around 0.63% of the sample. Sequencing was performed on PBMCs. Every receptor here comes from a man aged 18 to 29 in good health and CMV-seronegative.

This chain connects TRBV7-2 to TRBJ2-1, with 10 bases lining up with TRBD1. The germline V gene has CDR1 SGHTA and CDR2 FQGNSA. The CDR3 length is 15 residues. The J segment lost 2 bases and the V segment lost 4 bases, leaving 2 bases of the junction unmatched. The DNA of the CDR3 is TGTGCCAGCAGCTACGACAGGGGGCCCTACAATGAGCAGTTCTTC. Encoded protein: CASSYDRGPYNEQFF.

The CDR3 region has the DNA TGCAGCGTTGCCAGGGGAGAGACTGAAGCTTTCTTT. Protein sequence: CSVARGETEAFF. The chain is built from TRBV29-1 and TRBJ1-1; D possibly corresponds to TRBD1 (6 bases). The ends were cut back, 4 bases at V and 5 bases at J, with 11 bases in the middle. The CDR3 is 12 residues long. CDR1 SQVTM and CDR2 ANQGSEA come from the germline V gene.

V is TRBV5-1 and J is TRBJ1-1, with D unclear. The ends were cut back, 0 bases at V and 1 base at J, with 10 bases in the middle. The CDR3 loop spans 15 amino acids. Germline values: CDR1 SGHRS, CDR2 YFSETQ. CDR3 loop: CASSLGGSGNTEAFF. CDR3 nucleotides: TGCGCCAGCAGCTTGGGAGGGTCGGGGAACACTGAAGCTTTCTTT.

Here the CDR3 DNA reads TGTGCCAGCAGCATTCGGACAGGGGGAGAATATGGCTACACCTTC. Its protein product is CASSIRTGGEYGYTF. This chain uses TRBV5-5 with TRBJ1-2; 10 bases agree with TRBD1. Germline CDR1 is SGHKS and CDR2 is YYEKEE (reference sequence). The ends lost 4 bases at V and 5 bases at J; junction bases unmatched: 8. This CDR3 region has 15 residues.

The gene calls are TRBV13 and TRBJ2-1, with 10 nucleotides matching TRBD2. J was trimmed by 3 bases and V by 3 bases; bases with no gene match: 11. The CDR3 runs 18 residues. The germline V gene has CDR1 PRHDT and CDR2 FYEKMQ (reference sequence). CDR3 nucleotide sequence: TGTGCCAGCAGCTTTAAACTAGCGGGAAACGCCTTCTACAATGAGCAGTTCTTC. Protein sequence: CASSFKLAGNAFYNEQFF.

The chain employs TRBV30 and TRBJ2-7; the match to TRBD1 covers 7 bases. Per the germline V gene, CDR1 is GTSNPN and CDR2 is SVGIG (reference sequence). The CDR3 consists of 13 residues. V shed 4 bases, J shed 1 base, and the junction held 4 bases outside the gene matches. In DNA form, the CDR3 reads TGTGCCTGGACCTTACAGGGGTCCTACGAGCAGTACTTC. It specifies CAWTLQGSYEQYF.